The entry below describes one T cell receptor beta chain. These data belong to a study of cytomegalovirus exposure and HLA in healthy donors. Study-level background: Out of roughly 200 million T cells, an earlier analysis found some 120 million unique TCR beta sequences in total.

Trimming took off 8 bases at V and 2 bases at J, with 18 bases between the two ends. Per germline, CDR1 SNHLY and CDR2 FYNNEI. The CDR3 length is 15 residues. Use of 60 Vbeta and 13 Jbeta primers characterized the PCR. Sequencing was performed with immunoSEQ multiplex PCR; in TCRdb, only in-frame clones are kept and a portion is missing. The sample contains around 230,000 clones, around 84% of which appear only once. The specimen was PBMCs. The chain combines TRBV2 with TRBJ1-2; D possibly corresponds to TRBD1 (5 bases). This receptor was obtained from a girl aged 2 to 9 in good health and CMV-seronegative. The CDR3 DNA sequence: TGTGCCAGCCGAAAGACAGAAACGATCAACTATGGCTACACCTTC. Its protein is CASRKTETINYGYTF.